A single sample gave rise to the 5 T cell receptor beta chains below, sequenced in a study of identical twins. MiXCR was run by TCRdb on the 5' RACE reads, yielding one entry per CDR3 protein. The sample carries some 710,000 distinct CDR3 sequences, roughly 6.2% recorded once. Source material: naive T cells sorted from blood. The receptors originated from a man between 18 and 29 years old in good health.

The table lists this clonotype with many counts. The chain carries TRBV6-2 or TRBV6-3 and TRBJ2-1; D is ambiguous. CDR3 size: 12 residues. The V end lost 5 bases, the J end lost 7 bases, and 9 bases lay between the germline ends. Germline V CDR1 and CDR2: MNHEY, SVGEGT. CDR3 protein: CASSTTLNEQFF. Written as DNA, the CDR3 is TGTGCCAGCAGTACGACCCTGAATGAGCAGTTCTTC.

This clonotype was picked up a small number of times. V usage is TRBV28 and J usage is TRBJ1-6, with a weak D call TRBD1 (5 bases). The V end lost 1 base, the J end lost 10 bases, and 8 bases lay between the germline ends. The CDR3 runs to 13 residues. CDR1 and CDR2 (germline): MDHEN, SYDVKM. The CDR3 DNA reads TGTGCCAGCAGTTTATATGACAGCTCACCCCTCCACTTT. It is translated as CASSLYDSSPLHF.

This clonotype has only a few counts. The chain uses TRBV7-9 and TRBJ1-4, with D unresolved. V was pared by 5 bases and J by 5 bases, with 15 bases between. CDR3 length: 15 amino acids. CDR1 is SEHNR and CDR2 is FQNEAQ in the germline V gene (reference sequence). CDR3 nucleotide sequence: TGTGCCAGCAGCGAAAACCGGGATCGAAATGAAAAACTGTTTTTT. Protein sequence: CASSENRDRNEKLFF.

This clonotype was seen repeatedly, ten times or more. The chain recombines TRBV7-8 with TRBJ2-7; no reliable D call. CDR3 length: 14 amino acids. CDR1 is SGHVS and CDR2 is FQNEAQ in the germline V gene. V gave up 4 bases and J gave up 0 bases, with 10 bases separating them. DNA of the CDR3: TGTGCCAGCAGCTCCTATGAAGCCTCCTACGAGCAGTACGTC. Translated, it gives CASSSYEASYEQYV.

This chain connects TRBV19 to TRBJ2-5; TRBD1 matches 9 bases. V was clipped by 5 bases and J by 5 bases; unmatched bases: 9. Germline values: CDR1 LNHDA, CDR2 SQIVND (reference sequence). CDR3 size: 15 residues. CDR3 sequence: CASSLAGTGYETQYF. Written as DNA, the CDR3 is TGTGCCAGTAGTCTCGCAGGGACAGGGTACGAGACCCAGTACTTC.